This T cell receptor beta chain was found in a study of post-analysis software for immune sequencing data. Overall study: The cohort encompassed relapsing-remitting, secondary progressive and progressive-relapsing multiple sclerosis disease courses. Findings of the study overall: Controls' normalized Chao1 diversity significantly exceeded that of multiple sclerosis patients. Same-batch preparations were strongly co-clustered by F measure. Elevated frequency relative to controls characterized roughly five TRBV segments in patients, TRBV5-6, TRBV5-1 and TRBV20-1 among them.

Incorporated into the TCR beta cDNA libraries were unique molecular identifiers, which served to reduce PCR and sequencing biases. Using its own MiXCR run on the PCR reads, TCRdb lists one record per CDR3 protein. The table shows about 820,000 distinct CDR3 sequences, with about 53% occurring only once. This clonotype was seen a few times. The antigen is undetermined. One end of the junction does not line up with germline, which may come from a read error. CDR1 SEHNR and CDR2 FQNEAQ come from the germline V gene (reference sequence). This CDR3 spans 15 amino acids. The sample was blood. The chain carries TRBV7-9 and TRBJ2-3; 7 positions match TRBD1. The receptor was derived from a girl under 18 with multiple sclerosis. The CDR3 region has the DNA TGTGCCAGCAGCGAGGGACAGACTAACACAGATACACAGTATTTT. Translation gives CASSEGQTNTDTQYF.